The subject of this entry is one T cell receptor beta chain. The antigen is not known. Some clones are missing from TCRdb's copy, which holds only in-frame ones; the method was immunoSEQ multiplex PCR. The sample holds about 30,000 clones, about 91% seen once. This sample is drawn from a study of T cells in localized non-small cell lung cancer. The study, taken as a whole, reports: Detection in adjacent lung was observed for a median around 59 of the top 100 tumor clones. Sequencing, confined to only one tumor region, leaves heterogeneity possible. Of the tissues analyzed, uninvolved adjacent lung showed maximal T cell clonality, greater than tumor. Higher blood T cell density went with longer overall survival.

The sample in question was PBMCs, obtained before any cancer treatment. The sequence was collected from a man aged 40 to 70 with stage II lung adenocarcinoma.

CDR3 DNA sequence: TGCGCCAGCAGCTCGGGACAGGGGTCCTACGAGCAGTACTTC. Its protein is CASSSGQGSYEQYF. This sequence joins TRBV5-1 and TRBJ2-7; 10 bases map to TRBD1. The CDR3 contains 14 residues. The V and J ends lost 3 bases and 1 base, in that order; junction bases with no gene match: 1. The germline CDR1 and CDR2 sequences are SGHRS and YFSETQ. Using reference TRBV5-1 and TRBJ2-7 for the parts outside the CDR3, the full variable domain is KAGVTQTPRYLIKTRGQQVTLSCSPISGHRSVSWYQQTPGQGLQFLFEYFSETQRNKGNFPGRFSGRQFSNSRSEMNVSTLELGDSALYLCASSSGQGSYEQYFGPGTRLTVT.